The rows below give T cell receptor beta chains drawn from one sample of a study of shared clonotypes between healthy human individuals. Only in-frame clones appear in the TCRdb table, and some are missing; sequencing was by immunoSEQ multiplex PCR. This table holds millions of clones, 85% to 95% found once. Input material: naive CD8+ T cells sorted from blood. These receptors all stem from a young man in good health. Each CDR3 is given with its conserved first and last residue. Each record gives: CDR3 DNA, CDR3 protein, clone size, CDR3 length, J gene, V gene, D gene. D genes are given only for firm matches. Where a row states a size, it is once, few, many or the class of an expanded clone; other rows omit it.

CDR3nt: TGTGCCAGCAGCTTAGGAATCCTCACCAGGCAGTACTTC
CDR3aa: CASSLGILTRQYF
abundance: NA
len: 13
j_gene: TRBJ2-5
v_gene: TRBV13
d_gene: NA

CDR3nt: TGTGCCAGCAGCGACCCGGGAGGCGCCCGGGACAGCTCTCCCTACGAGCAGTACTTC
CDR3aa: CASSDPGGARDSSPYEQYF
abundance: NA
len: 19
j_gene: TRBJ2-7
v_gene: TRBV7-9
d_gene: NA

CDR3nt: TGTGCCAGCAGTCCAAACGAGTGGGGGTCCTACGAGCAGTACTTC
CDR3aa: CASSPNEWGSYEQYF
abundance: NA
len: 15
j_gene: TRBJ2-7
v_gene: TRBV28
d_gene: NA

CDR3nt: TGTGCTAGTGGTTGGGGGGCGCGACGTCAGCCCCAGCATTTT
CDR3aa: CASGWGARRQPQHF
abundance: NA
len: 14
j_gene: TRBJ1-5
v_gene: TRBV12-5
d_gene: NA

CDR3nt: TGTGCCAGCAGTTACTCTAGGGCCTACGAGCAGTACTTC
CDR3aa: CASSYSRAYEQYF
abundance: NA
len: 13
j_gene: TRBJ2-7
v_gene: TRBV6-7
d_gene: NA

CDR3nt: TGTGCCAGCAGCTTAGGCCAGGGGGCCATGAATGAGCAGTTCTTC
CDR3aa: CASSLGQGAMNEQFF
abundance: NA
len: 15
j_gene: TRBJ2-1
v_gene: TRBV7-9
d_gene: TRBD1

CDR3nt: TGTGCCAGCACCGAGGGGCTCAAAGAGACTCACAATGAGCAGTTCTTC
CDR3aa: CASTEGLKETHNEQFF
abundance: NA
len: 16
j_gene: TRBJ2-1
v_gene: TRBV6-4
d_gene: NA

CDR3nt: TGTGCCAGCAGGCCCCAACGGGGCTACACCGGGGAGCTGTTTTTT
CDR3aa: CASRPQRGYTGELFF
abundance: NA
len: 15
j_gene: TRBJ2-2
v_gene: TRBV28
d_gene: NA

CDR3nt: TGTGCCAGCAGCCTCTCAGGGGCGGACGAGCAGTACTTC
CDR3aa: CASSLSGADEQYF
abundance: NA
len: 13
j_gene: TRBJ2-7
v_gene: TRBV27
d_gene: NA

CDR3nt: TGTGCCAGCAGTGAAGAGGTCACAACTAGCACAGATACGCAGTATTTT
CDR3aa: CASSEEVTTSTDTQYF
abundance: NA
len: 16
j_gene: TRBJ2-3
v_gene: TRBV6-1
d_gene: NA

CDR3nt: TGTGCCAGCAGTGATGGACCCGCGAACACCGGGGAGCTGTTTTTT
CDR3aa: CASSDGPANTGELFF
abundance: NA
len: 15
j_gene: TRBJ2-2
v_gene: TRBV6-1
d_gene: NA

CDR3nt: TGTGCCAGCAGCCTGAAGCGCACTGGGGACACTGAAGCTTTCTTT
CDR3aa: CASSLKRTGDTEAFF
abundance: NA
len: 15
j_gene: TRBJ1-1
v_gene: TRBV5-4
d_gene: NA

CDR3nt: TGCGCCAGCAGCCTGATAGGTCGGGAGTGGGTAGAGACCCAGTACTTC
CDR3aa: CASSLIGREWVETQYF
abundance: NA
len: 16
j_gene: TRBJ2-5
v_gene: TRBV5-1
d_gene: NA

CDR3nt: TGTGCCAGCTCACCACCGGCCCGGCCGGGGATCGACGAGCAGTACTTC
CDR3aa: CASSPPARPGIDEQYF
abundance: NA
len: 16
j_gene: TRBJ2-7
v_gene: TRBV18
d_gene: NA

CDR3nt: TGTGCCAGCAGATTCGTACTAACACGGGGCGGCGTACCCTACGAGCAGTACTTC
CDR3aa: CASRFVLTRGGVPYEQYF
abundance: NA
len: 18
j_gene: TRBJ2-7
v_gene: TRBV5-6
d_gene: NA

CDR3nt: TGCGCCAGCAGCCAAGATCAGCTTGGCTACGAGCAGTACTTC
CDR3aa: CASSQDQLGYEQYF
abundance: once
len: 14
j_gene: TRBJ2-7
v_gene: TRBV4-1
d_gene: NA